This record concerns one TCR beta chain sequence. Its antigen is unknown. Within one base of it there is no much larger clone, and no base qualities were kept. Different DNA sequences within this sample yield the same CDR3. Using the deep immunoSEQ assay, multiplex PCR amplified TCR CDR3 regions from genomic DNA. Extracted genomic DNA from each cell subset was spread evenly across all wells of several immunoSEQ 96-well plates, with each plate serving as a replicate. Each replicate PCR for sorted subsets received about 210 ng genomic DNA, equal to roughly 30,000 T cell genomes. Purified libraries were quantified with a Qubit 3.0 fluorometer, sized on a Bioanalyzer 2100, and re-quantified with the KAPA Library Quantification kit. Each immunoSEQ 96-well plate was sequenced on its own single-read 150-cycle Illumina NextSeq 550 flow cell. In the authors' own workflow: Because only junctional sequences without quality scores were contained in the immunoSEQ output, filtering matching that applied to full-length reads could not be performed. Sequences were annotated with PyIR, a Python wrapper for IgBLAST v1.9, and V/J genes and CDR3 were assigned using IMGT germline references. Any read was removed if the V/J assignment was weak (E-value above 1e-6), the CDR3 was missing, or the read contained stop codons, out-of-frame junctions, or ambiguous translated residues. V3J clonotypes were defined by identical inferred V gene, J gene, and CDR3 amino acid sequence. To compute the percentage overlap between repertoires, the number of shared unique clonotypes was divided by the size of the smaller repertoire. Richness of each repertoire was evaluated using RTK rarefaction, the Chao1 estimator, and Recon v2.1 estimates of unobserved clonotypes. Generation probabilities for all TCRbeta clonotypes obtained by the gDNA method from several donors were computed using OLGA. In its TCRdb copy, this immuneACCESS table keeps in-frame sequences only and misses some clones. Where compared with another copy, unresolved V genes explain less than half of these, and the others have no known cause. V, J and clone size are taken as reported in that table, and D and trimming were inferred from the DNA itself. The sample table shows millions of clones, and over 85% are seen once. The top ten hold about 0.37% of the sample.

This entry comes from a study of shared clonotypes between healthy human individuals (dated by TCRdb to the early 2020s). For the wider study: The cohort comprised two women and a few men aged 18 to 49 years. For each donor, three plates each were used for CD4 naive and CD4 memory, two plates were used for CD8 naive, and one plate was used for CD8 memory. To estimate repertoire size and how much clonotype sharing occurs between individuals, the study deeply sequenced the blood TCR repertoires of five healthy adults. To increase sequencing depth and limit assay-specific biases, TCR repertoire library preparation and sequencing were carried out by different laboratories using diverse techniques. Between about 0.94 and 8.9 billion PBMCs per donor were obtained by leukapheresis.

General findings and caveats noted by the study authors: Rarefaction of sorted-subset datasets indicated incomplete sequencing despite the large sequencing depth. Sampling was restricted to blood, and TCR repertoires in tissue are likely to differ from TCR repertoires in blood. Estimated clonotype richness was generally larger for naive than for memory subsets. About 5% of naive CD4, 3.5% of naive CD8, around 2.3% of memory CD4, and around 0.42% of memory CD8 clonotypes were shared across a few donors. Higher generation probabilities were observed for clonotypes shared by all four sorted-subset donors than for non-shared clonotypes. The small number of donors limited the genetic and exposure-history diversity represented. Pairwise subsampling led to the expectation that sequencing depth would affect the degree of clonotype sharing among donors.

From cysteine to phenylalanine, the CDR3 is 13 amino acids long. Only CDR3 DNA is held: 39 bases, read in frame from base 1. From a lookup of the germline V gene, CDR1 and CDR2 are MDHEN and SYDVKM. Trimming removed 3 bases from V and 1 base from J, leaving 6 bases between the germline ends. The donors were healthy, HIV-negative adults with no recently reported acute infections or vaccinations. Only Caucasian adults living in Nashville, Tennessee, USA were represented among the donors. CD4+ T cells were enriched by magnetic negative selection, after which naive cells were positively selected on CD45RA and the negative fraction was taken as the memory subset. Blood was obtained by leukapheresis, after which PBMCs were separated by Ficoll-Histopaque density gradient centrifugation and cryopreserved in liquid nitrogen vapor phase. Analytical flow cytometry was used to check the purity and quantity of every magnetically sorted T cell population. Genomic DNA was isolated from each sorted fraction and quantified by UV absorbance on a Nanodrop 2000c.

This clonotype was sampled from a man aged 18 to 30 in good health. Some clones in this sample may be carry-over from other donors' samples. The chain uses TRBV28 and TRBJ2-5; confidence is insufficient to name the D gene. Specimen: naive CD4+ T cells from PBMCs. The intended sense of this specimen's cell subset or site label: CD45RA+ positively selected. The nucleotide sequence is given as TGTGCCAGCAGTTTGGGAAGCCAAGAGACCCAGTACTTC. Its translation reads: CASSLGSQETQYF.